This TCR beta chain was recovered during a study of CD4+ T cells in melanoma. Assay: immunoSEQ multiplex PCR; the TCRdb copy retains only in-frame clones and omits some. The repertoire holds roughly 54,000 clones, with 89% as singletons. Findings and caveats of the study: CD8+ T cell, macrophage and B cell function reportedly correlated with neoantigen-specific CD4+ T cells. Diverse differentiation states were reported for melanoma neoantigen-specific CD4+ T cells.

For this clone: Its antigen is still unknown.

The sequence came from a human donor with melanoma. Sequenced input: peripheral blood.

CDR3 in amino acids: CASSIAGQAAKDEQFF. The CDR3 DNA follows: TGTGCCAGTAGTATAGCGGGACAGGCAGCGAAGGATGAGCAGTTCTTC. The rearrangement links TRBV19 to TRBJ2-1, with 8 nucleotides matching TRBD1. CDR1 and CDR2 from the germline V gene are LNHDA and SQIVND (reference sequence). J gave up 8 bases and V 1 base, and 10 bases lay outside the gene matches. The CDR3 is 16 residues long.